One sample yielded the 16 T cell receptor beta chains listed below, sequenced in a study of cytomegalovirus exposure and HLA in healthy donors. Use of 60 Vbeta and 13 Jbeta primers characterized the PCR. Clones were read by immunoSEQ multiplex PCR, and TCRdb kept only the in-frame ones, dropping some. Among 65,000 to 80,000 clones, 70% to 80% were seen once, and the ten largest hold 7.5% to 9.5%. Sequenced input: PBMCs. Source of these receptors: a man in his forties in good health and CMV-seropositive.

The V call is TRBV6-4, the J call TRBJ1-1; D gene unclear. Germline V lookup: CDR1 MRHNA, CDR2 SNTAGT. V was clipped by 7 bases and J by 0 bases, with 15 bases between them. CDR3 length: 15 residues. CDR3: CASKADSFMNTEAFF. Written as DNA, the CDR3 is TGTGCCAGCAAGGCGGATTCCTTTATGAACACTGAAGCTTTCTTT.

The sample holds a few counts of this clone. The chain is built from TRBV6-5 and TRBJ2-2; D not certain. CDR1 and CDR2 from the germline V gene are MNHEY and SVGAGI. Trimming removed 0 bases at V and 4 bases at J, with 6 bases between. The CDR3 has 14 amino acids. The CDR3 bases are TGTGCCAGCAGTTACTCGAGGTCCACCGGGGAGCTGTTTTTT. It encodes CASSYSRSTGELFF.

This chain joins TRBV14 and TRBJ2-5; a possible D gene is TRBD1 (6 bases). The V end lost 0 bases, the J end lost 4 bases, and 15 bases lay between the germline ends. The V gene's germline CDR1 is SGHDN and CDR2 FVKESK. The CDR3 sequence is 16 residues long. DNA for the CDR3: TGTGCCAGCAGCCAAGATCTTACAGGGCAGGCAGAGACCCAGTACTTC. This translates into CASSQDLTGQAETQYF.

The chain employs TRBV7-2 and TRBJ1-2; D remains ambiguous. The V end was cut by 5 bases, the J end by 10 bases, with 14 bases between. In germline, CDR1 is SGHTA, CDR2 FQGNSA. This CDR3 has 12 residues. The CDR3 DNA reads TGTGCCAGCAGCGCGACCCTGAGGGCCTACACCTTC. This encodes CASSATLRAYTF.

The chain joins TRBV29-1 to TRBJ2-1, with TRBD1 identical over 9 bases. The V gene's germline CDR1 is SQVTM and CDR2 ANQGSEA. CDR3 length: 12 residues. Losses at the gene ends were 4 bases for V and 11 bases for J; bases not matched to a gene: 6. CDR3 in amino acids: CSVVTGGIKQFF. As DNA, the CDR3 is TGCAGCGTTGTGACAGGGGGAATTAAGCAGTTCTTC.

Only a few counts were recorded for this clone. This chain uses TRBV5-6 with TRBJ2-7; TRBD1 matches 10 bases. The CDR3 consists of 14 residues. The V gene end was trimmed by 0 bases and the J gene end by 6 bases; junction bases not matched to a gene: 3. CDR1 SGHDT and CDR2 YYEEEE come from the germline V gene. The DNA of the CDR3 is TGTGCCAGCAGCTTGGGACAGGGGGCAACCGAGCAGTACTTC. Amino acids: CASSLGQGATEQYF.

The chain employs TRBV7-2 and TRBJ2-1; 10 bases map to TRBD2. The CDR3 spans 15 residues. Trimming cost V 5 bases and J 2 bases; bases outside gene matches: 3. Germline V gene sequence: CDR1 SGHTA, CDR2 FQGNSA. The CDR3 DNA reads TGTGCCAGCAGCGCAGCGGGAGGGCCCTACAATGAGCAGTTCTTC. As protein: CASSAAGGPYNEQFF.

The V and J genes are TRBV9 and TRBJ2-3; TRBD1 agrees at 9 bases. CDR1 and CDR2 from the germline V gene are SGDLS and YYNGEE. This CDR3 has 15 amino acids. J was trimmed by 3 bases and V by 4 bases; bases with no gene match: 6. Here the CDR3 reads CASSRPGQGTDTQYF. CDR3 DNA: TGTGCCAGCAGCCGCCCGGGACAGGGTACAGATACGCAGTATTTT.

V gene TRBV18 combines with J gene TRBJ2-7; a possible D gene is TRBD2 (6 bases). This CDR3 spans 17 amino acids. The germline CDR1 and CDR2 sequences are KGHSH and LQKENI. V lost 6 bases to trimming and J lost 5 bases, with 26 bases between them. In DNA, the CDR3 is TGTGCCAGCTCGCCGCCGGTTGGTGGTGGGGGGAACCACGAGCAGTACTTC. Its protein is CASSPPVGGGGNHEQYF.

The rearrangement joins TRBV5-1 to TRBJ1-5; D possibly corresponds to TRBD1 (5 bases). CDR1 and CDR2 from the germline V gene are SGHRS and YFSETQ. Trimming left V 0 bases short and J 1 base short, with 11 bases between. This CDR3 has 16 residues. The CDR3 loop reads CASSLGDSGSNQPQHF. The CDR3 bases are TGCGCCAGCAGCTTGGGGGACTCCGGGAGCAATCAGCCCCAGCATTTT.

The V and J genes are TRBV7-9 and TRBJ1-3; D is uncertain. CDR3 length equals 15 residues. Between the trimmed V and J ends, which lost 5 bases and 4 bases, there was a span of 15 bases. Germline values: CDR1 SEHNR, CDR2 FQNEAQ (reference sequence). For the CDR3, the DNA is TGTGCCAGCAGCACGGGGTCTGGAGGAGGAAACACCATATATTTT. Translation: CASSTGSGGGNTIYF.

The chain couples TRBV7-9 to TRBJ1-2; D is ambiguous. The ends were cut back, 3 bases at V and 0 bases at J, with 8 bases in the middle. The CDR3 totals 14 residues. Germline V gives CDR1 SEHNR, CDR2 FQNEAQ (reference sequence). The CDR3 DNA reads TGTGCCAGCAGCTTCCCGGGAGCTAACTATGGCTACACCTTC. The encoded protein is CASSFPGANYGYTF.

The V gene is TRBV6-6, the J gene TRBJ2-5, with 7 bases identical to TRBD1. With V trimmed by 4 bases and J by 1 base, 3 bases remained unmatched. CDR3 length equals 14 residues. In germline, CDR1 is MNHNY, CDR2 SVGAGI (reference sequence). CDR3 amino acids: CASSSRQGQETQYF. CDR3 nucleotide sequence: TGTGCCAGCAGTTCTAGACAGGGCCAAGAGACCCAGTACTTC.

This chain connects TRBV5-1 to TRBJ2-7, with 8 bases aligning to TRBD2. Germline CDR1 reads SGHRS; CDR2 reads YFSETQ. The CDR3 has 13 amino acids. V gave up 1 base and J gave up 5 bases; unmatched junction bases: 2. The chain's CDR3 is CASSLSGSDEQYF. The CDR3 DNA is TGCGCCAGCAGCTTGAGCGGGAGCGACGAGCAGTACTTC.

This rearrangement joins TRBV23-1 to TRBJ2-3; maybe TRBD2 (5 bases). TRBV23-1 is an ORF, and what it does is uncertain. The CDR3 is made up of 15 amino acids. V was shortened by 2 bases and J by 2 bases, with 11 bases between the two germline ends. In nucleotides, the CDR3 is TGCGCCAGCAGTCAAAGCCGGGGTAACACAGATACGCAGTATTTT. Translated: CASSQSRGNTDTQYF.

This clone was seen just once. The rearrangement joins TRBV5-1 to TRBJ2-2; 9 bases are shared with TRBD1. Per germline, CDR1 SGHRS and CDR2 YFSETQ. J gave up 5 bases and V 4 bases, and 9 bases lay outside the gene matches. The CDR3 has 16 residues. The CDR3 DNA follows: TGCGCCAGCAGCGCAATGGGACAGGGACGAACCGGGGAGCTGTTTTTT. This encodes CASSAMGQGRTGELFF.